These T cell receptor beta chains were read from a single sample in a study of blood T cell repertoires in COVID-19. Method: immunoSEQ multiplex PCR; TCRdb's copy keeps in-frame clones and lacks some. Of some 380,000 clones listed, 70% to 90% are singletons. Sequencing was carried out using PBMCs or T cells enriched from blood (not recorded which). The receptor source for this set is a man aged 25 to 40 who had recovered from COVID-19. The conserved cysteine and the conserved F or W are not part of the CDR3 here. Each record gives: CDR3 protein, V gene, J gene.

CDR3 protein: ASSEGTGTNEKLF; V gene: TRBV10-2; J gene: TRBJ1-4
CDR3 protein: ASSPNTGGLGELF; V gene: TRBV6-4; J gene: TRBJ2-2
CDR3 protein: ASSGAGTGQTDTQY; V gene: TRBV5-1; J gene: TRBJ2-3
CDR3 protein: ASGFRRGRGDTQY; V gene: TRBV12-5; J gene: TRBJ2-3
CDR3 protein: ASSLVYRQGAYAGDTEAF; V gene: TRBV5-1; J gene: TRBJ1-1
CDR3 protein: ASSARTGGTDTQY; V gene: TRBV9; J gene: TRBJ2-3
CDR3 protein: ASILALNEQF; V gene: TRBV2; J gene: TRBJ2-1
CDR3 protein: ASSLRQGGVTGELF; V gene: TRBV7-3; J gene: TRBJ2-2
CDR3 protein: ASSPKGVQNTEAF; V gene: TRBV18; J gene: TRBJ1-1
CDR3 protein: ASGFHREGTTEAF; V gene: TRBV12-5; J gene: TRBJ1-1
CDR3 protein: AIAGPSGGPFSSYEQY; V gene: TRBV28; J gene: TRBJ2-7
CDR3 protein: ASGEDRVIEAF; V gene: TRBV12-5; J gene: TRBJ1-1
CDR3 protein: ASTQRGGPDTQY; V gene: TRBV27; J gene: TRBJ2-3
CDR3 protein: ASRADRTPNYGYT; V gene: TRBV4-2; J gene: TRBJ1-2
CDR3 protein: ASSKSAGFTYNEQF; V gene: TRBV19; J gene: TRBJ2-1
CDR3 protein: ASRLRTATEQY; V gene: TRBV27; J gene: TRBJ2-7
CDR3 protein: AISESRQGATEAF; V gene: TRBV10-3; J gene: TRBJ1-1
CDR3 protein: ASSLDSGAEAF; V gene: TRBV7-9; J gene: TRBJ1-1
CDR3 protein: ASSQGVTDINEKLF; V gene: TRBV4-3; J gene: TRBJ1-4
CDR3 protein: ASSFTYEDIQY; V gene: TRBV5-5; J gene: TRBJ2-4
CDR3 protein: ASSFDRVSEAF; V gene: TRBV7-2; J gene: TRBJ1-1
CDR3 protein: ASKGADNDPGEQY; V gene: TRBV6-5; J gene: TRBJ2-7
CDR3 protein: ASSQRGATLDTQY; V gene: TRBV19; J gene: TRBJ2-3
CDR3 protein: ASSLGAAGLSGANVLT; V gene: TRBV7-6; J gene: TRBJ2-6
CDR3 protein: ASSAETGGQPQH; V gene: TRBV9; J gene: TRBJ1-5
CDR3 protein: AISGGTITEAF; V gene: TRBV10-3; J gene: TRBJ1-1
CDR3 protein: ASSFNNEQF; V gene: TRBV5-6; J gene: TRBJ2-1
CDR3 protein: ASSLTLDSYEQY; V gene: TRBV7-6; J gene: TRBJ2-7
CDR3 protein: ASSQVGPGGASYGYT; V gene: TRBV4-3; J gene: TRBJ1-2
CDR3 protein: ASSTQGNYGYT; V gene: TRBV28; J gene: TRBJ1-2
CDR3 protein: ATSIIPGQGYSPLH; V gene: TRBV15; J gene: TRBJ1-6
CDR3 protein: SVLTGTNTGELF; V gene: TRBV29-1; J gene: TRBJ2-2
CDR3 protein: ASSLGQSDIYGYT; V gene: TRBV9; J gene: TRBJ1-2
CDR3 protein: ASSTGGGGRAGELF; V gene: TRBV19; J gene: TRBJ2-2
CDR3 protein: ASSTEWTEAF; V gene: TRBV2; J gene: TRBJ1-1
CDR3 protein: ASTPGPGDRGQGDTQY; V gene: TRBV5-1; J gene: TRBJ2-3
CDR3 protein: ASSLESSGNTIY; V gene: TRBV5-1; J gene: TRBJ1-3
CDR3 protein: ASSLRQDYGYT; V gene: TRBV5-1; J gene: TRBJ1-2
CDR3 protein: AIRETSGNTIY; V gene: TRBV10-3; J gene: TRBJ1-3
CDR3 protein: ASSHGRGGLNEQF; V gene: TRBV7-2; J gene: TRBJ2-1
CDR3 protein: ASSPRTGWGTNEKLF; V gene: TRBV6-6; J gene: TRBJ1-4
CDR3 protein: ASSSPAGGVDTQY; V gene: TRBV19; J gene: TRBJ2-3
CDR3 protein: ASSLARTSGKETQY; V gene: TRBV5-4; J gene: TRBJ2-5
CDR3 protein: SHGGAGEAF; V gene: TRBV29-1; J gene: TRBJ1-1
CDR3 protein: ASSPATGWAYGYT; V gene: TRBV18; J gene: TRBJ1-2
CDR3 protein: ASGPRDRGSDTQY; V gene: TRBV12-5; J gene: TRBJ2-3